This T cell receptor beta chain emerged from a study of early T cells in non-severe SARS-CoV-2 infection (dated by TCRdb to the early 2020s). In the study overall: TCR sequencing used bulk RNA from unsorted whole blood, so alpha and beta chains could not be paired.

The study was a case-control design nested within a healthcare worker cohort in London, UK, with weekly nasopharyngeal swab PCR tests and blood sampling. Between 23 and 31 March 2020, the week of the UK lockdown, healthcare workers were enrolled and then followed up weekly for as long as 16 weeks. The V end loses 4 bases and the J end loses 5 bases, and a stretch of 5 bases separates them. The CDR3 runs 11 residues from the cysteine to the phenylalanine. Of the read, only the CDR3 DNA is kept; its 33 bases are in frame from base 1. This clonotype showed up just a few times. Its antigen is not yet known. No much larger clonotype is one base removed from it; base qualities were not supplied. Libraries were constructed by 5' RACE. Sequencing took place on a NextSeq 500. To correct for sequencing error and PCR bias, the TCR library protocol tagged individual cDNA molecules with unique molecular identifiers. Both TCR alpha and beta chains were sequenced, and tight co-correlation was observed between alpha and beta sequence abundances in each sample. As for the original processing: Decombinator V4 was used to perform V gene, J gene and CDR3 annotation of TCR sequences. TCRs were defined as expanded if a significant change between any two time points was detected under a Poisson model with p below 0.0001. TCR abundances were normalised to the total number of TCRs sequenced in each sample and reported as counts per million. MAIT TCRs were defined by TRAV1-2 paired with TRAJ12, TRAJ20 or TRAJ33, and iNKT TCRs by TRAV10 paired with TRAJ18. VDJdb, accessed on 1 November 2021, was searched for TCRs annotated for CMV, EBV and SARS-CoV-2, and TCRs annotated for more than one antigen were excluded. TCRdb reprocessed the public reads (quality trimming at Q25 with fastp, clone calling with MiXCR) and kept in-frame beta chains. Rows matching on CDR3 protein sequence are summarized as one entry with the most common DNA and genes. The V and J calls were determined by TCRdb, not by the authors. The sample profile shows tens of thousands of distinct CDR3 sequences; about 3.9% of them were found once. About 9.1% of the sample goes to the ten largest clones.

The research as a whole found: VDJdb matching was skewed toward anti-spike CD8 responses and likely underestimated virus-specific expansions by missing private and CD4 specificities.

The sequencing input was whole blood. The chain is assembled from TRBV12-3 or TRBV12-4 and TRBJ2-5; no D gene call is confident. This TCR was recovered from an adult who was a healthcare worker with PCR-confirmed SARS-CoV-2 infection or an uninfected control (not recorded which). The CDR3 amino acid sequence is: CASSSFETQYF. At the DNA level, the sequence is TGTGCCAGCAGTTCATTCGAGACCCAGTACTTC.